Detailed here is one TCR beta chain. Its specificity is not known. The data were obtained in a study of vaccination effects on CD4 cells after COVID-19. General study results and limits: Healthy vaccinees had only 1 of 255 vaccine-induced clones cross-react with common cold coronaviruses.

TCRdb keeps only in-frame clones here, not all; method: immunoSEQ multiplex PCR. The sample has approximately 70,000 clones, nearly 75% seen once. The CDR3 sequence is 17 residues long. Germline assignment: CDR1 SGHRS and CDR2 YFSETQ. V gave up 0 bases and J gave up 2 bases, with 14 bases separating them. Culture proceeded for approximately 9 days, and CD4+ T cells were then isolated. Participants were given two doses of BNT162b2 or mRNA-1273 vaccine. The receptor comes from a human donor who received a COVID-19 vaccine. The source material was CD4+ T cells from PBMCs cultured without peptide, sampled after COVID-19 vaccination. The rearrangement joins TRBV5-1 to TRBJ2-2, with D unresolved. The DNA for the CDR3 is TGCGCCAGCAGCTTGGATTTTAGTGGGTTTAACACCGGGGAGCTGTTTTTT. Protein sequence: CASSLDFSGFNTGELFF.